The 26 T cell receptor beta chains in this list originate from one sample, sequenced in a study of cytomegalovirus exposure and HLA in healthy donors. The method was immunoSEQ multiplex PCR; TCRdb's version includes in-frame clones alone and lacks a portion of them. The sample yields more than 70,000 clones, 94% seen once. The material sequenced was PBMCs. These receptors were obtained from a woman younger than 35 in good health and CMV-seronegative.

The chain combines TRBV11-3 with TRBJ2-1; 8 bases line up with TRBD2. Looked up from germline, CDR1 is SGHNT and CDR2 is YENEEA. V gave up 1 base and J gave up 9 bases; unmatched junction bases: 8. The length of the CDR3 is 15 residues. The CDR3, as DNA: TGTGCCAGCAGCTTAGTCGGGGGGGGAGCGGGTGAGCAGTTCTTC. Translating it yields CASSLVGGGAGEQFF.

The V and J genes are TRBV10-3 and TRBJ2-2; D possibly corresponds to TRBD1 (6 bases). Germline loops: CDR1 ENHRY, CDR2 SYGVKD. This CDR3 comprises 15 residues. With 2 bases removed from V and 0 bases from J, the gap between germline ends came to 7 bases. CDR3 residues: CAISEGQPNTGELFF. The CDR3 nucleotides read TGTGCCATCAGTGAGGGACAGCCGAACACCGGGGAGCTGTTTTTT.

The genes are TRBV19 and TRBJ2-2; the D gene is possibly TRBD2 (6 bases). The CDR3 covers 14 residues. Germline V gene data show CDR1 as LNHDA and CDR2 as SQIVND (reference sequence). The V end lost 7 bases, the J end lost 4 bases, and 13 bases lay between the germline ends. The CDR3 DNA follows: TGTGCCAGTACTTCTAGGAGGGGCACCGGGGAGCTGTTTTTT. Protein product: CASTSRRGTGELFF.

The genes are TRBV9 and TRBJ2-1; D not certain. This CDR3 has 14 amino acids. Germline assignment: CDR1 SGDLS and CDR2 YYNGEE. V lost 0 bases and J 5 bases, leaving 9 bases between the germline ends. The CDR3 sequence: CASSVAPQDNEQFF. The CDR3 nucleotides are TGTGCCAGCAGCGTAGCCCCACAAGACAATGAGCAGTTCTTC. Complete variable domain (other parts from reference TRBV9 and TRBJ2-1): DSGVTQTPKHLITATGQRVTLRCSPRSGDLSVYWYQQSLDQGLQFLIQYYNGEERAKGNILERFSAQQFPDLHSELNLSSLELGDSALYFCASSVAPQDNEQFFGPGTRLTVL.

The chain employs TRBV7-9 and TRBJ2-3; 10 bases fit TRBD1. Trimming cost V 1 base and J 1 base; bases outside gene matches: 5. From germline, CDR1 is SEHNR and CDR2 FQNEAQ (reference sequence). The CDR3 totals 17 residues. DNA of the CDR3: TGTGCCAGCAGCTTAGAGGGACAGGGGCGGCGCACAGATACGCAGTATTTT. This translates into CASSLEGQGRRTDTQYF.

This chain joins TRBV30 and TRBJ2-1, with 11 bases aligning to TRBD2. Germline CDR1 reads GTSNPN; CDR2 reads SVGIG (reference sequence). The length of the CDR3 is 11 residues. The V segment lost 7 bases and the J segment 13 bases; nucleotides outside the gene matches: 6. As DNA, the CDR3 is TGTGCCTACTTTAGCGGGAGGGGTCAGTTCTTC. It translates to CAYFSGRGQFF.

This clone occurred a few times. V and J are TRBV6-4 and TRBJ2-1; D is possibly TRBD2 (6 bases). The CDR3 extends over 16 amino acids. Trimming left V 4 bases short and J 2 bases short, with 15 bases between. Germline CDR1 is MRHNA and CDR2 is SNTAGT. The CDR3 loop reads CASSAYGTPPYNEQFF. The DNA for the CDR3 is TGTGCCAGCAGTGCCTACGGGACTCCCCCCTACAATGAGCAGTTCTTC.

J is TRBJ2-3 and V is TRBV7-2, with 9 bases fitting TRBD2. Losses at the gene ends were 7 bases for V and 9 bases for J; bases not matched to a gene: 8. Germline V lookup: CDR1 SGHTA, CDR2 FQGNSA. This CDR3 has 13 residues. The CDR3 nucleotides read TGTGCCAGCACCGCCGCCGGGACTAGCACGCAGTATTTT. Translated: CASTAAGTSTQYF.

V usage is TRBV25-1 and J usage is TRBJ1-1; 8 nucleotides match TRBD1. This CDR3 contains 12 residues. V trimming: 7 bases; J trimming: 8 bases; junction bases outside the gene matches: 6. Germline values: CDR1 MGHDK, CDR2 SYGVNS. DNA of the CDR3: TGTGCCAGCAATCCTCCAGGGGGCGAAGCTTTCTTT. Translating it yields CASNPPGGEAFF.

This rearrangement joins TRBV7-2 to TRBJ2-7, with 9 bases that match TRBD1. This CDR3 is built from 16 residues. Per the germline V gene, CDR1 is SGHTA and CDR2 is FQGNSA. J lost 6 bases, V lost 6 bases, and 15 bases had no gene match. The CDR3: CASSPPTGQGLGEQYF. Here the CDR3 DNA reads TGTGCCAGCAGTCCCCCAACGGGACAGGGCTTGGGCGAGCAGTACTTC.

The rearrangement links TRBV28 to TRBJ2-2, with 9 bases that match TRBD1. V trimming: 3 bases; J trimming: 7 bases; junction bases outside the gene matches: 3. The CDR3 length is 14 residues. The germline V gene encodes CDR1 MDHEN and CDR2 SYDVKM. CDR3 in DNA: TGTGCCAGCAGTTTGACAGGGGGGGGCGGGGAGCTGTTTTTT. It translates to CASSLTGGGGELFF.

The chain joins TRBV11-2 to TRBJ1-2; 7 nucleotides align to TRBD1. The CDR3 contains 14 residues. The germline CDR1 and CDR2 sequences are SGHAT and FQNNGV. V lost 5 bases and J lost 4; bases outside the gene matches: 7. The CDR3 spells CASSTSTGTYGYTF. CDR3 bases: TGTGCCAGCAGCACGTCGACAGGGACCTATGGCTACACCTTC.

The V and J genes are TRBV11-1 and TRBJ2-4, with TRBD2 matching over 16 bases. V dropped 4 bases and J dropped 9; count of bases not matched to a gene: 9. Per germline, CDR1 SGHAT and CDR2 FQDESV (reference sequence). This CDR3 comprises 17 residues. CDR3 residues: CASSSGLAGGPVGIQYF. The CDR3 DNA follows: TGTGCCAGCAGCTCGGGACTAGCGGGAGGGCCCGTGGGCATTCAGTACTTC.

The chain joins TRBV2 to TRBJ1-2; no definite D call. The ends were cut back, 7 bases at V and 2 bases at J, with 17 bases in the middle. The CDR3 contains 15 residues. The V gene's germline CDR1 is SNHLY and CDR2 FYNNEI. The CDR3 is CASTRPPFRNYGYTF. The CDR3 DNA is TGTGCCAGCACCAGGCCGCCGTTCCGAAACTATGGCTACACCTTC.

The chain joins TRBV2 to TRBJ1-1, with TRBD1 matching 7 bases. CDR1 is SNHLY and CDR2 is FYNNEI in the germline V gene. With V trimmed by 4 bases and J by 1 base, 6 bases remained unmatched. The CDR3 consists of 15 residues. The CDR3 loop reads CASSAGTEKNTEAFF. In DNA, the CDR3 is TGTGCCAGCAGTGCCGGGACAGAAAAGAACACTGAAGCTTTCTTT.

The chain recombines TRBV14 with TRBJ1-1; D possibly corresponds to TRBD1 (6 bases). This CDR3 region has 15 residues. Germline CDR1 is SGHDN and CDR2 is FVKESK. Between the trimmed V and J ends, which lost 2 bases and 4 bases, there was a span of 14 bases. CDR3 nucleotides: TGTGCCAGCAGCCAAAGACTGGGGGCAGGCACTGAAGCTTTCTTT. Amino acid sequence: CASSQRLGAGTEAFF.

The chain is built from TRBV19 and TRBJ1-2; 7 bases match TRBD1. Germline CDR1 LNHDA, CDR2 SQIVND (reference sequence). V lost 7 bases, J lost 4 bases, and 15 bases stayed unmatched. CDR3 length: 16 amino acids. CDR3 in DNA: TGTGCCAGTAACAACCAAATAAGACAGGGTACCTATGGCTACACCTTC. It encodes CASNNQIRQGTYGYTF.

The chain employs TRBV14 and TRBJ1-2; D not certain. Germline V lookup: CDR1 SGHDN, CDR2 FVKESK. The CDR3 totals 13 residues. The V end lost 3 bases, the J end lost 8 bases, and 13 bases lay between the germline ends. Written as DNA, the CDR3 is TGTGCCAGCAGCCACCGGGGTACGGGGGGCTACACCTTC. This gives the protein CASSHRGTGGYTF.

In this sample, this clone turned up a few times. V gene TRBV27 combines with J gene TRBJ2-3; no definite D call. CDR3 length: 15 residues. The V gene's germline CDR1 is MNHEY and CDR2 SMNVEV (reference sequence). Deletions cut 6 bases from V and 0 bases from J, with 13 bases between. The CDR3 coding sequence is TGTGCCAGCAGGAAAATAGCAGCTAGCACAGATACGCAGTATTTT. Its protein product is CASRKIAASTDTQYF.

The CDR3 region has the DNA TGTGCCAGCAGCCCCCAAGACAGGGATATGAACACTGAAGCTTTCTTT. Translation: CASSPQDRDMNTEAFF. The rearrangement uses TRBV5-4 and TRBJ1-1; 7 bases align to TRBD1. Trimming cost V 4 bases and J 0 bases; bases outside gene matches: 9. Germline-derived CDR1 and CDR2 are SGHNT and YYREEE (reference sequence). The CDR3 loop spans 16 amino acids. The full variable domain, its missing parts supplied by reference TRBV5-4 and TRBJ1-1, is ETGVTQSPTHLIKTRGQQVTLRCSSQSGHNTVSWYQQALGQGPQFIFQYYREEENGRGNFPPRFSGLQFPNYSSELNVNALELDDSALYLCASSPQDRDMNTEAFFGQGTRLTVV.

This sequence joins TRBV6-5 and TRBJ1-2; the D gene is possibly TRBD1 (5 bases). CDR3 length: 13 residues. Germline V lookup: CDR1 MNHEY, CDR2 SVGAGI. The V and J ends lost 0 bases and 8 bases respectively, with 10 bases between them. The CDR3 region is CASSYSGGEGYTF. The CDR3 DNA follows: TGTGCCAGCAGTTACTCGGGGGGTGAGGGCTACACCTTC.

The chain employs TRBV6-5 and TRBJ2-3; TRBD1 might be the D (8 bases). This CDR3 is 15 amino acids long. Germline V gene sequence: CDR1 MNHEY, CDR2 SVGAGI. V was cut by 5 bases and J by 6 bases, with 18 bases left in between. CDR3 sequence: CASSPRQGRVDTQYF. The CDR3, as DNA: TGTGCCAGCAGTCCTCGACAGGGGAGGGTGGATACGCAGTATTTT.

The chain has TRBV5-4 and TRBJ2-5, with D possibly TRBD1 on 5 matching bases. The germline gives CDR1 SGHNT, CDR2 YYREEE (reference sequence). The ends were cut back, 4 bases at V and 1 base at J, with 11 bases in the middle. This CDR3 spans 14 amino acids. CDR3: CASSPRVPQETQYF. In DNA, the CDR3 is TGTGCCAGCAGCCCCAGGGTTCCCCAAGAGACCCAGTACTTC.

V and J are TRBV6-4 and TRBJ2-3; 13 bases are a match to TRBD2. This CDR3 spans 14 amino acids. The V gene's germline CDR1 is MRHNA and CDR2 SNTAGT. Losses at the gene ends were 4 bases for V and 5 bases for J; bases not matched to a gene: 0. CDR3 in amino acids: CASSGTSGRDTQYF. DNA of the CDR3: TGTGCCAGCAGTGGGACTAGCGGGAGAGATACGCAGTATTTT.

V gene TRBV6-5 combines with J gene TRBJ1-1, with 7 bases lining up with TRBD1. The CDR3 loop spans 16 amino acids. Germline CDR1 MNHEY, CDR2 SVGAGI. V shed 0 bases, J shed 4 bases, and the junction held 8 bases outside the gene matches. CDR3 region: CASSYSQGLGITEAFF. CDR3 in DNA: TGTGCCAGCAGTTACTCACAGGGGCTTGGGATCACTGAAGCTTTCTTT.

The chain carries TRBV6-5 and TRBJ2-2; 9 bases align to TRBD1. The CDR3 spans 15 residues. Germline loops: CDR1 MNHEY, CDR2 SVGAGI. J was trimmed by 4 bases and V by 2 bases; bases with no gene match: 2. CDR3 sequence: CASSYLTGGTGELFF. The CDR3 DNA sequence: TGTGCCAGCAGTTACCTGACAGGGGGCACCGGGGAGCTGTTTTTT.